The clone carrying this T cell receptor beta chain was seen once. The antigen remains unidentified. The CDR3 covers 17 residues. Germline values: CDR1 LNHDA, CDR2 SQIVND (reference sequence). The V and J ends lost 4 bases and 1 base respectively, with 19 bases between them. Using immunoSEQ multiplex PCR, the repertoire was profiled, and TCRdb retains in-frame clones only, with some absent. Altogether 150,000 or so clones are present, nearly 95% being singletons, with the ten largest covering approximately 2.2%. The sample belongs to a study of T cell responses to AZD1222 COVID-19 vaccine. Looking at the study overall: Samples with a second dose at about 4 or about 12 weeks were pooled together.

Study-wide results and caveats: Samples come after the peak T cell response, not at day 14. There were mostly white British donors and more females than males, and clonal diversity was possibly underestimated. At baseline, seropositivity was found in only 5 to 7 AZD1222 recipients.

This specimen consisted of peripheral blood, obtained on day 0 of AZD1222 vaccination. This rearrangement joins TRBV19 to TRBJ1-1; unclear D gene. The TCR originated in an adult in good health. The CDR3 coding sequence is TGTGCCAGTAGTAAGTCTTTGGCGATGGTCAGGAACACTGAAGCTTTCTTT. Translated: CASSKSLAMVRNTEAFF. The entire variable domain, with the rest obtained from reference TRBV19 and TRBJ1-1, is as follows: DGGITQSPKYLFRKEGQNVTLSCEQNLNHDAMYWYRQDPGQGLRLIYYSQIVNDFQKGDIAEGYSVSREKKESFPLTVTSAQKNPTAFYLCASSKSLAMVRNTEAFFGQGTRLTVV.